This T cell receptor (beta chain) derives from a study of cytomegalovirus exposure and HLA in healthy donors. Use of 60 Vbeta and 13 Jbeta primers characterized the PCR. Data came from immunoSEQ multiplex PCR; TCRdb stores just in-frame clones and leaves some out. The sample shows under 200,000 clones, roughly 85% of them seen only once. Germline V gives CDR1 MDHEN, CDR2 SYDVKM. This CDR3 is 15 amino acids long. The ends were cut back, 7 bases at V and 4 bases at J, with 19 bases in the middle. J is TRBJ1-1 and V is TRBV28; D is ambiguous. This sequence was found in a woman between 50 and 59 years old in good health and CMV-seronegative. The sample taken for sequencing was PBMCs. CDR3 in amino acids: CASMVRPRGGTEAFF. As DNA, the CDR3 is TGTGCCAGCATGGTTCGGCCGAGAGGTGGCACTGAAGCTTTCTTT. Looking up the rest from reference TRBV28 and TRBJ1-1 gives the full variable domain: DVKVTQSSRYLVKRTGEKVFLECVQDMDHENMFWYRQDPGLGLRLIYFSYDVKMKEKGDIPEGYSVSREKKERFSLILESASTNQTSMYLCASMVRPRGGTEAFFGQGTRLTVV.